The rows below give T cell receptor beta chains drawn from one sample of a study of shared clonotypes between healthy human individuals. Some clones are missing from TCRdb's copy, which holds only in-frame ones; the method was immunoSEQ multiplex PCR. Found here are roughly 2.5 million clones, 85% to 95% of them singletons; the top ten hold under 0.15%. Sequenced sample: naive CD4+ T cells sorted from blood. These receptors were collected from a man aged 18 to 30 in good health. Both conserved end residues are part of each CDR3. The D gene is left open where the match is weak. Clone size, where shown, is once, few, many, or a class for clones that have expanded.

clone_size,v_call,j_call,d_call,cdr3_aa,cdr3_nt
-,TRBV12-5,TRBJ2-5,-,CASGLGGPLQETQYF,TGTGCTAGTGGTTTGGGGGGACCGCTCCAAGAGACCCAGTACTTC
-,TRBV7-2,TRBJ2-5,-,CASGWTQETQYF,TGTGCCAGCGGATGGACACAAGAGACCCAGTACTTC
-,TRBV7-9,TRBJ2-1,TRBD2,CASSLAGGPTTDEQFF,TGTGCCAGCAGCTTAGCGGGAGGGCCGACTACGGATGAGCAGTTCTTC
-,TRBV19,TRBJ1-1,TRBD1,CASSFSDRRPFF,TGTGCCAGTAGTTTCTCGGACAGGCGGCCCTTCTTT
-,TRBV11-3,TRBJ2-2,TRBD1,CASSLDIGTGRTGELFF,TGTGCCAGCAGCTTAGATATTGGGACAGGGAGAACCGGGGAGCTGTTTTTT
-,TRBV19,TRBJ1-3,-,CASVHPVGNTIYF,TGTGCCAGTGTCCACCCGGTGGGAAACACCATATATTTT
-,TRBV5-8,TRBJ2-5,TRBD1,CASSLGDREGQETQYF,TGTGCCAGCAGCTTGGGGGACAGGGAAGGCCAAGAGACCCAGTACTTC
-,TRBV29-1,TRBJ2-3,-,CSDQGFTDTQYF,TGCAGTGACCAGGGGTTCACAGATACGCAGTATTTT
once,TRBV9,TRBJ1-1,-,CASSPHGGLNTEAFF,TGTGCCAGCAGCCCCCATGGGGGGCTTAACACTGAAGCTTTCTTT
-,TRBV7-2,TRBJ2-5,TRBD1,CASQKRGLRETQYF,TGTGCCAGCCAGAAAAGGGGGCTGAGGGAGACCCAGTACTTC
-,TRBV14,TRBJ2-2,TRBD2,CASSLLAGGGRELFF,TGTGCCAGCAGCCTCCTAGCGGGAGGTGGCAGGGAGCTGTTTTTT
-,TRBV6-1,TRBJ1-5,-,CASRASKSNQPQHF,TGTGCCAGCAGGGCTTCTAAGAGCAATCAGCCCCAGCATTTT
-,TRBV7-2,TRBJ2-2,-,CASSLYGRRGTGELFF,TGTGCCAGCAGCTTATACGGGCGGCGGGGCACCGGGGAGCTGTTTTTT
-,TRBV11-2,TRBJ2-7,-,CASSPQGVHEQYF,TGTGCCAGCAGCCCTCAAGGGGTCCACGAGCAGTACTTC
-,TRBV7-9,TRBJ2-7,-,CASSPTERKSSYEQYF,TGTGCCAGCAGCCCGACCGAGCGAAAGAGCTCCTACGAGCAGTACTTC
once,TRBV29-1,TRBJ1-4,TRBD1,CSVERTGYEKLFF,TGCAGCGTTGAGAGGACAGGGTATGAAAAACTGTTTTTT
-,TRBV7-2,TRBJ1-4,-,CASSLDRAINEKLFF,TGTGCCAGCAGCTTAGACAGGGCTATTAATGAAAAACTGTTTTTT
-,TRBV6-5,TRBJ1-5,TRBD1,CASRPGGYSNQPQHF,TGTGCCAGCAGGCCAGGGGGGTATAGCAATCAGCCCCAGCATTTT
-,TRBV4-1,TRBJ2-1,-,CASSLTGGRVYNEQFF,TGCGCCAGCAGCCTCACTGGGGGACGGGTCTACAATGAGCAGTTCTTC
-,TRBV7-9,TRBJ1-5,-,CASSLGPDSSNQPQHF,TGTGCCAGCAGCTTAGGACCCGACAGTAGCAATCAGCCCCAGCATTTT
-,TRBV5-5,TRBJ2-3,-,CASSLEVADTQYF,TGTGCCAGCAGCTTGGAGGTTGCAGATACGCAGTATTTT
-,TRBV6-5,TRBJ2-5,-,CASSLSAAAPRETQYF,TGTGCCAGCAGTTTGTCGGCGGCGGCCCCAAGGGAGACCCAGTACTTC
once,TRBV7-3,TRBJ2-2,-,CASSRGGATGELFF,TGTGCCAGCAGCCGAGGCGGGGCCACCGGGGAGCTGTTTTTT
-,TRBV6-5,TRBJ1-1,-,CASGRGEAFF,TGTGCCAGCGGCCGAGGTGAAGCTTTCTTT
-,TRBV11-2,TRBJ2-3,-,CASSGSGAGDTQYF,TGTGCCAGCAGCGGATCGGGGGCAGGAGATACGCAGTATTTT
-,TRBV6-5,TRBJ2-5,-,CASSPTPAETQYF,TGTGCCAGCAGCCCGACCCCCGCGGAGACCCAGTACTTC
-,TRBV27,TRBJ2-3,-,CASSSWTFSGTDTQYF,TGTGCCAGCAGTTCATGGACCTTTTCGGGGACAGATACGCAGTATTTT
-,TRBV2,TRBJ1-5,-,CASSEGFAGTQPQHF,TGTGCCAGCAGTGAAGGGTTTGCGGGTACTCAGCCCCAGCATTTT
-,TRBV5-6,TRBJ2-1,-,CASSLLYLPSSYNEQFF,TGTGCCAGCAGCTTGCTTTATTTGCCGAGCTCCTACAATGAGCAGTTCTTC
-,TRBV5-4,TRBJ2-1,TRBD2,CASSSAGDVYNEQFF,TGTGCCAGCAGCTCAGCGGGAGATGTCTACAATGAGCAGTTCTTC
-,TRBV7-6,TRBJ2-2,-,CASSAEGGHGELFF,TGTGCCAGCAGCGCCGAAGGGGGGCACGGGGAGCTGTTTTTT
-,TRBV5-4,TRBJ2-5,TRBD2,CASSPGLAGGTWETQYF,TGTGCCAGCAGCCCTGGACTAGCGGGTGGGACGTGGGAGACCCAGTACTTC
-,TRBV6-5,TRBJ1-4,-,CASRDGGGHNEKLFF,TGTGCCAGCAGAGACGGAGGGGGGCACAATGAAAAACTGTTTTTT
once,TRBV25-1,TRBJ2-1,TRBD2,CASSGTGTSGIYEQFF,TGTGCCAGCAGTGGAACCGGGACTAGCGGGATCTATGAGCAGTTCTTC
-,TRBV7-3,TRBJ1-2,TRBD1,CASSLGDRGRGYTF,TGTGCCAGCAGCTTAGGAGACAGGGGGCGAGGCTACACCTTC
-,TRBV5-1,TRBJ2-5,TRBD1,CASSLADRGQGTQYF,TGCGCCAGCAGCTTGGCGGACAGGGGGCAGGGGACCCAGTACTTC
-,TRBV30,TRBJ1-2,-,CAWRGEAKTYGYTF,TGTGCCTGGAGGGGAGAAGCCAAAACCTATGGCTACACCTTC
-,TRBV6-6,TRBJ2-4,TRBD2,CASSYEPGGSKNIQYF,TGTGCCAGCAGTTACGAGCCGGGGGGGAGCAAAAACATTCAGTACTTC
-,TRBV10-3,TRBJ2-5,-,CAIMPGPQETQYF,TGTGCCATCATGCCGGGGCCCCAAGAGACCCAGTACTTC
-,TRBV5-6,TRBJ2-5,-,CASSQYGGGRETQYF,TGTGCCAGCAGCCAATATGGGGGGGGCCGGGAGACCCAGTACTTC
-,TRBV13,TRBJ2-1,-,CASQRVEGLYNEQFF,TGTGCCAGTCAAAGAGTGGAGGGGCTTTACAATGAGCAGTTCTTC
-,TRBV5-8,TRBJ2-5,-,CASSEGSVGTQYF,TGTGCCAGCAGCGAAGGGAGTGTGGGGACCCAGTACTTC
-,TRBV11-2,TRBJ1-3,-,CASSLNRVRDTIYF,TGTGCCAGCAGCCTAAACAGGGTACGGGACACCATATATTTT
-,TRBV10-3,TRBJ1-6,-,CATKQPTENSPLHF,TGTGCCACCAAACAGCCAACCGAGAATTCACCCCTCCACTTT
-,TRBV29-1,TRBJ1-2,TRBD1,CSAVGTAYGYTF,TGCAGCGCTGTGGGGACAGCCTATGGCTACACCTTC
-,TRBV13,TRBJ1-2,-,CASSLYLRGAPDGYTF,TGTGCCAGCAGCTTATATTTACGGGGGGCGCCGGATGGCTACACCTTC
-,TRBV11-2,TRBJ2-3,TRBD2,CASSFGLAGVRDTQYF,TGTGCCAGCAGTTTTGGACTAGCGGGAGTGAGAGATACGCAGTATTTT
-,TRBV7-2,TRBJ2-2,-,CASSLENTGELFF,TGTGCCAGCAGCTTAGAAAACACCGGGGAGCTGTTTTTT
-,TRBV5-4,TRBJ2-1,-,CASSHRDINEQFF,TGTGCCAGCAGCCACAGGGATATCAATGAGCAGTTCTTC
-,TRBV23-1,TRBJ1-3,-,CASSQTGPLKAGNTIYF,TGCGCCAGCAGCCAGACCGGGCCACTAAAGGCTGGAAACACCATATATTTT
-,TRBV6-6,TRBJ2-1,-,CASSRTWGPEYNEQFF,TGTGCCAGCAGTAGGACATGGGGGCCAGAGTACAATGAGCAGTTCTTC
-,TRBV6-5,TRBJ2-4,-,CASIGQGGIQYF,TGTGCCAGCATAGGGCAGGGCGGCATTCAGTACTTC